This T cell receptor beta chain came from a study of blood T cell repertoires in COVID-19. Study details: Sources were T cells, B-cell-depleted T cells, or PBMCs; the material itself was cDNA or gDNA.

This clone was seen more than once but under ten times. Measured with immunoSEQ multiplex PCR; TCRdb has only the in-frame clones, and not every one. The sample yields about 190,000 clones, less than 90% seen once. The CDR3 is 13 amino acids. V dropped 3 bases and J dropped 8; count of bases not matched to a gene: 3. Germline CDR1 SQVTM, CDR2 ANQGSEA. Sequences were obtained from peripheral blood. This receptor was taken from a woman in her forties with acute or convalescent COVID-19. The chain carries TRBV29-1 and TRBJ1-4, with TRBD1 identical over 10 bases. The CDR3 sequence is CSVETGGSEKLFF. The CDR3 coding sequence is TGCAGCGTTGAGACAGGGGGCTCAGAAAAACTGTTTTTT.